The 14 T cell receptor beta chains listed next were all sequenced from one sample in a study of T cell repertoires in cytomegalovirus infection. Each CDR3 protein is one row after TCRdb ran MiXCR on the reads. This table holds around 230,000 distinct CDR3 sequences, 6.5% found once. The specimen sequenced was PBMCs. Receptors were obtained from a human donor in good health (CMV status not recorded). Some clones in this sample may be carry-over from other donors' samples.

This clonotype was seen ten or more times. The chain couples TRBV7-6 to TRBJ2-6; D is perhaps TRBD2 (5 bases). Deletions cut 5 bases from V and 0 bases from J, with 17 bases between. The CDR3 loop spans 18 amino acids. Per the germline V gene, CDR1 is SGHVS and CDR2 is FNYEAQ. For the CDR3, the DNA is TGTGCCAGCAGCGATAACCGCCGGGGATTCTCTGGGGCCAACGTCCTGACTTTC. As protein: CASSDNRRGFSGANVLTF.

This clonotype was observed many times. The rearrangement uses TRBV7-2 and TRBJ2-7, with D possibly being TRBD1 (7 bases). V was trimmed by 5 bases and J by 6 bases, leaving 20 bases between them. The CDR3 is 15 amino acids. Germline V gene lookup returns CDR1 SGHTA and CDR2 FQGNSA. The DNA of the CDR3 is TGTGCCAGCAGCCCAGGGGGACTCAGGGCTCGCGAGCAGTACTTC. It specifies CASSPGGLRAREQYF.

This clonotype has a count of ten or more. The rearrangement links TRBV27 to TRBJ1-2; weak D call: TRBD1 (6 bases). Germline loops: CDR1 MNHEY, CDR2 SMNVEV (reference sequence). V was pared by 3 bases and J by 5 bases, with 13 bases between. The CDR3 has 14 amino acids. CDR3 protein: CASSFGTQPYGYTF. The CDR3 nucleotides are TGTGCCAGCAGTTTTGGGACACAGCCTTATGGCTACACCTTC.

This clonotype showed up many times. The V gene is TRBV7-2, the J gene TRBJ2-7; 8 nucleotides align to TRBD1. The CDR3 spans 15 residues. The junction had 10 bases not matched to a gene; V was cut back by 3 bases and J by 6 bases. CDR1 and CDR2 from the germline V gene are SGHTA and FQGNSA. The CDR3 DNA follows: TGTGCCAGCAGCTTGGCGACAGGGGTAGCGCGCGAGCAGTACTTC. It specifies CASSLATGVAREQYF.

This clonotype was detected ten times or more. The DNA for the CDR3 is TGTGCCAGCAGCTTAGCGGGGCTTGAGGGGGATACGCAGTATTTT. Protein sequence: CASSLAGLEGDTQYF. V and J are TRBV7-2 and TRBJ2-3, with D perhaps matching TRBD1 or TRBD2 (5 bases each). Germline lookup yields CDR1 SGHTA and CDR2 FQGNSA. V was pared by 0 bases and J by 6 bases, with 13 bases between. The CDR3 spans 15 residues.

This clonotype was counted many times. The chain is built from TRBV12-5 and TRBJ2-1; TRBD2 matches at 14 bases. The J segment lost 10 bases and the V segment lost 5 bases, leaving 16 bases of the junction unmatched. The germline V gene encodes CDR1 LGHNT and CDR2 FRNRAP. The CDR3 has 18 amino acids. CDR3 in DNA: TGTGCTAGTGGTCCGGAACCGACTAGCGGGGGGGCGAGCTCGGAGCAGTTCTTC. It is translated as CASGPEPTSGGASSEQFF. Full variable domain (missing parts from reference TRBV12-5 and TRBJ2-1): DARVTQTPRHKVTEMGQEVTMRCQPILGHNTVFWYRQTMMQGLELLAYFRNRAPLDDSGMPKDRFSAEMPDATLATLKIQPSEPRDSAVYFCASGPEPTSGGASSEQFFGPGTRLTVL.

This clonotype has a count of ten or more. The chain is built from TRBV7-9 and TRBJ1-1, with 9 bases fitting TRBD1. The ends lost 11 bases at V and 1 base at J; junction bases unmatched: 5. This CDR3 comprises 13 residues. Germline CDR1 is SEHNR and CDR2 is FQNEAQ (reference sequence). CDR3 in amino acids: CASTDRGNTEAFF. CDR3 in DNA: TGTGCCTCGACGGACAGGGGGAACACTGAAGCTTTCTTT.

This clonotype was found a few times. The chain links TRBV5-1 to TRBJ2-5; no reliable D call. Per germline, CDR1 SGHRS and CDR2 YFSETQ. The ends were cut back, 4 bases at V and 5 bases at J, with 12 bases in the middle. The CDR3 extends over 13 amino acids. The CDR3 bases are TGCGCCAGCAGCCCCCTCGGGCCGGAGACCCAGTACTTC. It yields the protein CASSPLGPETQYF. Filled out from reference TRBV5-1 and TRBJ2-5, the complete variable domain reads KAGVTQTPRYLIKTRGQQVTLSCSPISGHRSVSWYQQTPGQGLQFLFEYFSETQRNKGNFPGRFSGRQFSNSRSEMNVSTLELGDSALYLCASSPLGPETQYFGPGTRLLVL.

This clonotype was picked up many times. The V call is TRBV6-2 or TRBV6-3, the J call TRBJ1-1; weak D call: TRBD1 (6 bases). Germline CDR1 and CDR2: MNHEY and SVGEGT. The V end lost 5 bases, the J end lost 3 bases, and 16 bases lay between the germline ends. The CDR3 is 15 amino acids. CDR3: CASSHGWGLDTEAFF. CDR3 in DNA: TGTGCCAGCAGTCACGGGTGGGGGCTGGACACTGAAGCTTTCTTT.

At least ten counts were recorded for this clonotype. CDR3 nucleotide sequence: TGCAGTGCTAGAGCCAGGGGACTTGGCACAGATACGCAGTATTTT. This encodes CSARARGLGTDTQYF. The V gene is TRBV20-1, the J gene TRBJ2-3; D may match TRBD1 or TRBD2 (6 bases each). The ends were cut back, 1 base at V and 1 base at J, with 12 bases in the middle. The CDR3 covers 15 residues. The V gene's germline CDR1 is DFQATT and CDR2 SNEGSKA (reference sequence).

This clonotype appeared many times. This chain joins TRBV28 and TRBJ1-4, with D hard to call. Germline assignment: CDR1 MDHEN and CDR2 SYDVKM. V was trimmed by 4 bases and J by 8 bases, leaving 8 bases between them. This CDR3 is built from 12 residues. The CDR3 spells CASSSSSEKLFF. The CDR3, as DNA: TGTGCCAGCAGTTCGTCCTCCGAAAAACTGTTTTTT.

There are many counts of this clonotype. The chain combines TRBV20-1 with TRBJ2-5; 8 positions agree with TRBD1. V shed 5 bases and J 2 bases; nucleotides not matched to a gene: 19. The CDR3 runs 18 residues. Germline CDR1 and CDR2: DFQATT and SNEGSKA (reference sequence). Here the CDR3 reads CSAGQPMYRDRLQETQYF. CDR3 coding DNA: TGCAGTGCTGGACAGCCCATGTACCGGGACAGGCTACAAGAGACCCAGTACTTC.

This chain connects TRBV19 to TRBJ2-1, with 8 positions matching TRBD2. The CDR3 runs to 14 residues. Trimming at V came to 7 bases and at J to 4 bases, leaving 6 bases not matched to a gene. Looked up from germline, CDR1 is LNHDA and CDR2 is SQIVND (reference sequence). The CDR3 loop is CASTVAGPYNEQFF. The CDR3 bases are TGTGCCAGTACCGTAGCGGGACCTTACAATGAGCAGTTCTTC.

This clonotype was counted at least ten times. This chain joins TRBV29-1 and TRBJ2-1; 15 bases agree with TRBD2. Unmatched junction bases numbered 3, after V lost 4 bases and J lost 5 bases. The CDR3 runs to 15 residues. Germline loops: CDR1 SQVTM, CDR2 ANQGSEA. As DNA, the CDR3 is TGCAGCGTTGGCCGGACTAGCGGGGGGGACAATGAGCAGTTCTTC. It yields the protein CSVGRTSGGDNEQFF.